This entry lists 7 T cell receptor beta chains sequenced from one sample in a study of regulatory T cells in long-lasting Graves disease (dated by TCRdb to the early 2020s). This sample's time point label indicates: newly diagnosed GD, antithyroid drugs for less than 3 months. For both TCR sequencing and RNA sequencing, RNA was extracted from PBMCs in TRIzol. Receptors were amplified or captured by multiplex PCR. Sequencing took place on an Illumina HiSeq 4000. iRepertoire HTBI primers and Arm-PCR amplification of CDR3 regions were used to construct TCR beta libraries. TCRdb reprocessing: public reads trimmed at Q25 with fastp, clones called with MiXCR, in-frame beta chains kept. A single entry per CDR3 protein holds the most common genes and DNA from its merged rows. The sample profile shows 200,000 to 250,000 distinct CDR3 sequences; 20% of them were found once. The ten top clones hold 14% of the sample.

The starting material was peripheral blood mononuclear cells (PBMCs), obtained at new diagnosis, from a patient treated with antithyroid drugs. These receptors were taken from a female donor with Graves disease.

In its sample, this clonotype was seen many times. V usage is TRBV20-1 and J usage is TRBJ2-1; TRBD2 might be the D (5 bases). Germline CDR1 is DFQATT and CDR2 is SNEGSKA (reference sequence). The CDR3 is 14 amino acids. V lost 6 bases, J lost 3 bases, and 15 bases lay in between. In DNA form, the CDR3 reads TGCAGTGCACGCAGACTAACGAACTACAATGAGCAGTTCTTC. Its protein product is CSARRLTNYNEQFF.

The sample holds a few counts of this clonotype. The chain joins TRBV19 to TRBJ2-1; D gene uncertain. Looked up from germline, CDR1 is LNHDA and CDR2 is SQIVND (reference sequence). The CDR3 has 14 residues. V was cut by 5 bases and J by 8 bases, with 16 bases left in between. Here the CDR3 DNA reads TGTGCCAGTAGTTTGGGCCGGAGAATGGATGAGCAGTTCTTC. It specifies CASSLGRRMDEQFF.

The sample holds many counts of this clonotype. The V call is TRBV14, the J call TRBJ2-1; D is perhaps TRBD2 (6 bases). Trimming took off 2 bases at V and 0 bases at J, with 14 bases between the two ends. The CDR3 has 17 residues. Germline V gene lookup returns CDR1 SGHDN and CDR2 FVKESK. The CDR3 loop is CASSQYPSASSYNEQFF. DNA for the CDR3: TGTGCCAGCAGCCAATATCCTAGCGCCAGCTCCTACAATGAGCAGTTCTTC.

This clonotype was found many times. The chain uses TRBV27 and TRBJ2-1; D is possibly TRBD2 (6 bases). V lost 6 bases and J lost 8, with 17 bases in between. Germline CDR1 reads MNHEY; CDR2 reads SMNVEV (reference sequence). The CDR3 covers 14 residues. CDR3 sequence reads: CASSLLGGGDEQFF. The CDR3 nucleotides are TGTGCCAGCAGCCTCCTCGGGGGTGGCGATGAGCAGTTCTTC.

A word on this clonotype: This may come from a read error, since a much larger clone is one base off. The chain carries TRBV20-1 and TRBJ1-4; no clear D. The CDR3 is made up of 14 amino acids. Germline CDR1 and CDR2: DFQATT and SNEGSKA (reference sequence). This CDR3 reads CRARDQRAGEKLFF. CDR3 nucleotides: TGCCGTGCTAGAGATCAAAGGGCCGGGGAAAAACTGTTTTTT.

In this sample, this clonotype turned up many times. CDR3 loop: CASRRTSEASYEQYF. CDR3 sequence (DNA): TGTGCCAGCAGGAGGACTAGCGAAGCGTCCTACGAGCAGTACTTC. V is TRBV6-1 and J is TRBJ2-7; 9 nucleotides line up with TRBD2. The germline CDR1 and CDR2 sequences are MNHNS and SASEGT. The CDR3 totals 15 residues. With V trimmed by 6 bases and J by 1 base, 7 bases remained unmatched.

On this clonotype: A much larger clonotype is one base distant, so this may be a read error. The chain combines TRBV6-2 or TRBV6-3 with TRBJ2-7; D perhaps matches TRBD1 (5 bases). This CDR3 comprises 13 residues. Per germline, CDR1 MNHEY and CDR2 SVGEGT. The CDR3 sequence: CASSKPQGYERYF. CDR3 nucleotides: TGTGCCAGCAGTAAACCTCAGGGATACGAGCGGTACTTC.